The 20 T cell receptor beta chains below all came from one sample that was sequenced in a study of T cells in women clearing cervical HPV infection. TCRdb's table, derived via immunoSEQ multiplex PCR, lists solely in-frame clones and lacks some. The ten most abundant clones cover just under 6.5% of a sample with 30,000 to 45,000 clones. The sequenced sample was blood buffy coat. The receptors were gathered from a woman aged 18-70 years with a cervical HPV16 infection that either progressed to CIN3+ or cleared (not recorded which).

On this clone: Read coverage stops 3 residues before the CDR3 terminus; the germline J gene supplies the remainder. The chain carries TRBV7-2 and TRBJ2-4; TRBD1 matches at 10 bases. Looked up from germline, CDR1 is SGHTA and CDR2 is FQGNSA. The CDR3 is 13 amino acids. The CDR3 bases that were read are TGTGCCAGCAGCCCACGACAGGGGGCTGGT. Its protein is CASSPRQGAG. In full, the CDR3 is CASSPRQGAGQYF.

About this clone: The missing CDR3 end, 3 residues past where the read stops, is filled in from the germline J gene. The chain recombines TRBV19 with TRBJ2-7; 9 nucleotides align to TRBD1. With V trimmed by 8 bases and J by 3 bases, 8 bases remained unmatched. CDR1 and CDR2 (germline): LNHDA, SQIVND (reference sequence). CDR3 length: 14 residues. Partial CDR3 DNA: TGTGCCAGTGGTAGGCCGGGACAGGGCTACGAG. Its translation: CASGRPGQGYE. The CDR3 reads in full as CASGRPGQGYEQYF.

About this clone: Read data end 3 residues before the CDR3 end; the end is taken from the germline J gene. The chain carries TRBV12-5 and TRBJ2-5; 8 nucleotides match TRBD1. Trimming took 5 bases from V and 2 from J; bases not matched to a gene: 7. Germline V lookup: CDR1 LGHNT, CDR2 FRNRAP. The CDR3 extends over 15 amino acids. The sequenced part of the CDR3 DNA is TGTGCTAGTGGTCCTGGGACAGGTTCGCAAGAGACC. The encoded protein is CASGPGTGSQET. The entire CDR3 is CASGPGTGSQETQYF.

CDR3 protein: CASSIGRGAYEQYF. CDR3 bases read: TGTGCCAGTAGTATCGGCAGGGGAGCCTACGAG. The chain employs TRBV19 and TRBJ2-7, with D possibly being TRBD1 (6 bases). The read ends 3 residues early relative to the CDR3; the germline J gene fills the gap. The ends were cut back, 3 bases at V and 2 bases at J, with 11 bases in the middle. CDR3 length equals 14 residues. Germline CDR1 LNHDA, CDR2 SQIVND (reference sequence). Supplemented by reference TRBV19 and TRBJ2-7, the full variable domain reads DGGITQSPKYLFRKEGQNVTLSCEQNLNHDAMYWYRQDPGQGLRLIYYSQIVNDFQKGDIAEGYSVSREKKESFPLTVTSAQKNPTAFYLCASSIGRGAYEQYFGPGTRLTVT.

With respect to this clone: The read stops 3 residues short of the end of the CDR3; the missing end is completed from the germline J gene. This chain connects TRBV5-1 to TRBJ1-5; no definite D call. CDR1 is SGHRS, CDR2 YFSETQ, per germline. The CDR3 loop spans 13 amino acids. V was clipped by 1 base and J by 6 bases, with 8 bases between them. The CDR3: CASSLQSGQPQHF. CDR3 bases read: TGCGCCAGCAGCTTGCAATCCGGTCAGCCC.

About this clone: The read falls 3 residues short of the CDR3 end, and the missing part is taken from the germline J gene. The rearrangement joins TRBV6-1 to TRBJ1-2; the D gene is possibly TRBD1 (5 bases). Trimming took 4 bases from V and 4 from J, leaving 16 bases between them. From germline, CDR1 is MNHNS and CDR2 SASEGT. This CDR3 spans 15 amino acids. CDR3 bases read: TGTGCCAGCAGTGCCCAGGCAGGGCCGGGCTATGGC. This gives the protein CASSAQAGPGYG. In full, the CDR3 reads CASSAQAGPGYGYTF.

CDR3 bases read: TGTGCCAGCTCACCAGCTTACCAGGCCTCCGAG. Protein: CASSPAYQASE. The whole CDR3 sequence reads CASSPAYQASEQYF. V gene TRBV18 combines with J gene TRBJ2-7, with unresolved D. The CDR3 is cut off 3 residues early in the read; its end comes from the germline J gene. Germline V lookup: CDR1 KGHSH, CDR2 LQKENI. CDR3 length: 14 amino acids. The V gene lost 2 bases and the J gene lost 6 bases, with 14 bases spanning the gap.

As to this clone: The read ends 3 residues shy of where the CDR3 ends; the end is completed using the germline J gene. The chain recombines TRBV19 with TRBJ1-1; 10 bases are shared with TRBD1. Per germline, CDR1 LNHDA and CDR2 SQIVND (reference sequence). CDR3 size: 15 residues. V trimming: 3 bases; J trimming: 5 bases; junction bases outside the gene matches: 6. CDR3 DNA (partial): TGTGCCAGTAGTATGAAGGGACAGGGGTTTACTGAA. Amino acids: CASSMKGQGFTE. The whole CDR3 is CASSMKGQGFTEAFF.

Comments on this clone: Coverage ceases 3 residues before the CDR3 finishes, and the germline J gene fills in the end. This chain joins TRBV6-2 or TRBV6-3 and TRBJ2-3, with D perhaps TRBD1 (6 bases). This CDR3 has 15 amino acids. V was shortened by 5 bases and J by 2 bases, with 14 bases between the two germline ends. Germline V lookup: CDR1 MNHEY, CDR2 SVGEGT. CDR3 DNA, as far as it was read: TGTGCCAGCAGTAACGGACAGTTCCTCACAGATACG. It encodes CASSNGQFLTDT. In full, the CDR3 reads CASSNGQFLTDTQYF.

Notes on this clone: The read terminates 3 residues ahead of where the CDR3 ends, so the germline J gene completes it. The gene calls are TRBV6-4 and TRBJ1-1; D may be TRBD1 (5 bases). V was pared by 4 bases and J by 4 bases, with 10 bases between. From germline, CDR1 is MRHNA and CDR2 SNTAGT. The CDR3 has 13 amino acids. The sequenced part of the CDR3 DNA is TGTGCCAGCAGTGCCCAGGGAGGCACTGAA. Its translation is CASSAQGGTE. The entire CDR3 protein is CASSAQGGTEAFF.

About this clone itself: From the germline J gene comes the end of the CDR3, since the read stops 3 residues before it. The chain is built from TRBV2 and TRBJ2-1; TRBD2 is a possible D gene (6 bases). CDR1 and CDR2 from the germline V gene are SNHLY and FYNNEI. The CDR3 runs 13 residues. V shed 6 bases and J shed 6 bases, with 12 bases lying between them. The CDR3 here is CASRGGWGNEQFF. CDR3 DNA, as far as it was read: TGTGCCAGCAGGGGGGGTTGGGGCAATGAG. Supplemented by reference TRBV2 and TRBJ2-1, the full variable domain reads EPEVTQTPSHQVTQMGQEVILRCVPISNHLYFYWYRQILGQKVEFLVSFYNNEISEKSEIFDDQFSVERPDGSNFTLKIRSTKLEDSAMYFCASRGGWGNEQFFGPGTRLTVL.

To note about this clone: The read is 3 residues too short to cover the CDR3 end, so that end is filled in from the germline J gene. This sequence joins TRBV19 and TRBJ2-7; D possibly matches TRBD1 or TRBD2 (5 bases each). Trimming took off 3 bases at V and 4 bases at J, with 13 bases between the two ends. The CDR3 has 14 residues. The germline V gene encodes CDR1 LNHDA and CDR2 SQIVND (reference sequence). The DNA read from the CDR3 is TGTGCCAGTAGTATCCAGGGCGAGGGTTACGAG. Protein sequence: CASSIQGEGYE. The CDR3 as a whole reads CASSIQGEGYEQYF.

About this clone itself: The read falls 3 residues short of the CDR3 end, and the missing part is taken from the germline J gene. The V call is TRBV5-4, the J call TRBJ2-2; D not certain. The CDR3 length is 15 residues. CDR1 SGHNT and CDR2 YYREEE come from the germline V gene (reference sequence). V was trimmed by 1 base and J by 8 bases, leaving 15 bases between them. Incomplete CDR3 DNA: TGTGCCAGCAGCTTGTTGAGCCCACTCCGTGGGGAG. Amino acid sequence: CASSLLSPLRGE. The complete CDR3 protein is CASSLLSPLRGELFF.

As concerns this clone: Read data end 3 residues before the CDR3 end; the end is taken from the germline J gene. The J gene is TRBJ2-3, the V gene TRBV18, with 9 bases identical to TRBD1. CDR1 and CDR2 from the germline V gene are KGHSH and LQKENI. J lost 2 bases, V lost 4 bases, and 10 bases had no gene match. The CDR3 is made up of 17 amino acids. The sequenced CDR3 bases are TGTGCCAGCTCACGTGGGACAGGGATGGGGACCACAGATACG. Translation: CASSRGTGMGTTDT. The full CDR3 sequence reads CASSRGTGMGTTDTQYF.

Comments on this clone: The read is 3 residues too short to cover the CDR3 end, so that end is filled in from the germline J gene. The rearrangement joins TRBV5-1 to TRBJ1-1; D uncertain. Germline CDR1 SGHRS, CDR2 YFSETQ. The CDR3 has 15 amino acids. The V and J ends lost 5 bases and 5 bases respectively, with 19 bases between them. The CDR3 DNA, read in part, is TGCGCCAGCAGTTCAAAAAGTTCGGAGCGGACTGAA. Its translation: CASSSKSSERTE. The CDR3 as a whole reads CASSSKSSERTEAFF.

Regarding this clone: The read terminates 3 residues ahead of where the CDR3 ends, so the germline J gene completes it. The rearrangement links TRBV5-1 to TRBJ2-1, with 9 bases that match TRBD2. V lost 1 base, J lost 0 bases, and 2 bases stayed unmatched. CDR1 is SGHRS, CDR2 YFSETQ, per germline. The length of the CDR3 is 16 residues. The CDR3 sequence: CASSLRGGGSYNEQFF. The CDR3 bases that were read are TGCGCCAGCAGCTTGCGCGGGGGGGGCTCCTACAATGAG.

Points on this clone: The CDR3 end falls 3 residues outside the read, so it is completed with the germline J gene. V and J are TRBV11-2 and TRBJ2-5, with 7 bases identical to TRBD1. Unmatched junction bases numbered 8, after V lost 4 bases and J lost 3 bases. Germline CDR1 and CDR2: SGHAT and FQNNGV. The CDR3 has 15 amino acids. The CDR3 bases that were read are TGTGCCAGCAGCTCGGCTGGGCAGGGGGAAGAGACC. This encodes CASSSAGQGEET. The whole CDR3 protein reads CASSSAGQGEETQYF.

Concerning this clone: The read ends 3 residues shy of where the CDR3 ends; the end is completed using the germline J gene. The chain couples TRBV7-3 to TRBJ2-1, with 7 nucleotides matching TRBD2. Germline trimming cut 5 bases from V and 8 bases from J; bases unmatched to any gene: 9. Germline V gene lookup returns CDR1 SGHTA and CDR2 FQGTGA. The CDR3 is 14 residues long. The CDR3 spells CASSPDGGSDEQFF. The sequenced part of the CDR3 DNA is TGTGCCAGCAGCCCCGACGGGGGGTCGGATGAG.

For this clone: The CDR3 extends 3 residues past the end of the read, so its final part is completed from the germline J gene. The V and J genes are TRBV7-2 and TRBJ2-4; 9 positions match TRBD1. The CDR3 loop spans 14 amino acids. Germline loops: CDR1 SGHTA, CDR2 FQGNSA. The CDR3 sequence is CASSLSGQGYGQYF. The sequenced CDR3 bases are TGTGCCAGCAGCTTATCCGGACAGGGGTATGGT.

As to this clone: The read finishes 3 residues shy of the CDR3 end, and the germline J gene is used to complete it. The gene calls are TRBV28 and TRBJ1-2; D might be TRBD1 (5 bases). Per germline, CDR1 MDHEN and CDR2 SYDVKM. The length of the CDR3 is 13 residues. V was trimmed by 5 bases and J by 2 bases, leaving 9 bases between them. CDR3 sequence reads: CASSPPGNYGYTF. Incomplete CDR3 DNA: TGTGCCAGCAGTCCGCCAGGGAACTATGGC.